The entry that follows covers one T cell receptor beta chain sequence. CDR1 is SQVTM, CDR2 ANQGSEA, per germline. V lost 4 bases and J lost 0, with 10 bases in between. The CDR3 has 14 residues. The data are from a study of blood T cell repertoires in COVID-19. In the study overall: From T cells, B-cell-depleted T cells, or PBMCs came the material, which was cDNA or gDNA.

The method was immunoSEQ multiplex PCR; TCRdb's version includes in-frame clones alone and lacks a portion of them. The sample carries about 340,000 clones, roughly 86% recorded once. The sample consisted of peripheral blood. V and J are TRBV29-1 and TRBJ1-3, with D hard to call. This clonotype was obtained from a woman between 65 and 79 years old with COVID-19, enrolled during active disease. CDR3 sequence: CSVAAALSGNTIYF. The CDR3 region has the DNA TGCAGCGTTGCGGCGGCTCTCTCTGGAAACACCATATATTTT.